This T cell receptor beta chain emerged from a study of T cells after somatic rescue of genetic block. V gave up 0 bases and J gave up 0 bases, with 18 bases separating them. The CDR3 spans 19 residues. Germline V gives CDR1 MGHRA, CDR2 YSYEKL. Sequenced by immunoSEQ multiplex PCR; TCRdb stores in-frame clones only, minus some. Among about 88,000 clones listed, around 89% were seen once. This sequence joins TRBV4-1 and TRBJ1-5; D unresolved. Input material: peripheral blood mononuclear cells (PBMCs). The TCR was taken from a woman aged 18-30 years. This chain's CDR3 is CASSQDMGRPFDSNQPQHF. In DNA form, the CDR3 reads TGCGCCAGCAGCCAAGATATGGGGAGGCCCTTTGATAGCAATCAGCCCCAGCATTTT.